The clone carrying this T cell receptor beta chain was observed a single time. Its antigen is unidentified. This sample was included in a study of Ad26.COV2.S vaccination and SARS-CoV-2 variants. About the study: Within the COV1001 Ad26.COV2.S trial arm, the donor was enrolled.

This CDR3 is 17 amino acids long. Germline-derived CDR1 and CDR2 are SGHTA and FQGNSA. V was pared by 3 bases and J by 5 bases, with 14 bases of the junction left unmatched. Overall study results and limits: Substantial response breadth was reportedly seen for spike-specific CD8+ and CD4+ T cells after vaccination.

This table comes from immunoSEQ multiplex PCR, and its TCRdb copy is limited to in-frame clones, with some not included. The sample shows more than 250,000 clones, approximately 89% of them seen only once. Treatment in this sample: 19 received Ad26.COV2.S at low or high dose, single or two shots; roughly 5 received placebo; per-sample allocation not given. Sampling was done on day 63 after the first vaccine or placebo injection. Boston provided a donor who was an adult aged 18-55 years. Sequences were derived from peripheral blood, sampled in a trial of Ad26.COV2.S vaccine versus placebo. The TCR comes from a person between 18 and 65 years old who received the Ad26.COV2.S COVID-19 vaccine or a placebo. This rearrangement joins TRBV7-2 to TRBJ2-5, with 8 bases identical to TRBD1. The CDR3 region has the DNA TGTGCCAGCAGCTTGTTCGGGACCCAGGGGGCGGGGGAGACCCAGTACTTC. Protein sequence: CASSLFGTQGAGETQYF.